This T cell receptor (beta chain) was sequenced for a study of blood T cell repertoires in COVID-19. Turning to the study itself: Italy, Spain and the United States were the sources of the convalescent and acute COVID-19 samples. The cDNA or gDNA used as material had been derived from T cells, B-cell-depleted T cells, or PBMCs.

Study processing details: Amplification with reference gene primers provided the estimates of nucleated cell counts. Assay: immunoSEQ multiplex PCR; the TCRdb copy retains only in-frame clones and omits some. V, J and clone size were drawn from that table, and D and trimming were deduced from the DNA. Here the sample spans about 100,000 clones, approximately 91% being singletons. This CDR3 is built from 15 residues. The trim removed 3 bases at V and 3 bases at J, leaving 6 bases unmatched. Per the germline V gene, CDR1 is LNHDA and CDR2 is SQIVND (reference sequence). Sample: peripheral blood. This clonotype was sampled from a man aged 45 to 65 with active COVID-19. The chain uses TRBV19 and TRBJ2-7, with TRBD1 matching over 9 bases. The CDR3 DNA reads as TGTGCCAGTAGTATCCCGGGACAGGGCATCTACGAGCAGTACTTC. Translation: CASSIPGQGIYEQYF.